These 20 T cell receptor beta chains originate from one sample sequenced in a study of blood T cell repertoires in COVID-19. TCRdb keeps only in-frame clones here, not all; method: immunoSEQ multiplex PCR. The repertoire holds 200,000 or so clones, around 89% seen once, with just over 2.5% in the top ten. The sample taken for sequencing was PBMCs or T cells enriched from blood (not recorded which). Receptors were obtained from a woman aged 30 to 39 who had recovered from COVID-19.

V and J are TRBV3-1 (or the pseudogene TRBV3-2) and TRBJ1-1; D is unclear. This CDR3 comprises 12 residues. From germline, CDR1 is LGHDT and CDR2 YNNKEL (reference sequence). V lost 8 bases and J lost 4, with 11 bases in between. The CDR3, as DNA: TGTGCCAGCGGTTCGGGGAGCACTGAAGCTTTCTTT. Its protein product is CASGSGSTEAFF.

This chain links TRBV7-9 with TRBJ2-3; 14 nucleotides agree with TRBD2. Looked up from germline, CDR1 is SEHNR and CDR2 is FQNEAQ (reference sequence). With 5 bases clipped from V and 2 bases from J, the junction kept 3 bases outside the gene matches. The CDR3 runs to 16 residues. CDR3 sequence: CASSRGLAGDTDTQYF. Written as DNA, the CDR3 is TGTGCCAGCAGCCGGGGACTAGCGGGGGACACAGATACGCAGTATTTT.

The chain's CDR3 is CASSQEFRVYGYTF. CDR3 DNA sequence: TGCGCCAGCAGCCAAGAGTTCCGAGTCTATGGCTACACCTTC. The chain joins TRBV4-3 to TRBJ1-2; D not resolved. Germline lookup yields CDR1 LGHNA and CDR2 YSLEER. With 0 bases removed from V and 4 bases from J, the gap between germline ends came to 9 bases. The CDR3 is 14 residues long.

CDR3 coding DNA: TGCGCCAGCAGCCAACCCAGAGGGACAGGGAGCTCCTACAATGAGCAGTTCTTC. It specifies CASSQPRGTGSSYNEQFF. The J gene is TRBJ2-1, the V gene TRBV4-3, with 9 positions matching TRBD1. Germline loops: CDR1 LGHNA, CDR2 YSLEER. The CDR3 sequence is 18 residues long. J lost 0 bases, V lost 2 bases, and 8 bases had no gene match.

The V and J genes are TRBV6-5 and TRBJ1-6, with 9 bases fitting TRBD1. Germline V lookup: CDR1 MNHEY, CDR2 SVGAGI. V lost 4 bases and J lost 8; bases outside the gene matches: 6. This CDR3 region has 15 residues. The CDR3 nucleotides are TGTGCCAGCAGTTTCGAGGACAGGGGAGATTCACCCCTCCACTTT. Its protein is CASSFEDRGDSPLHF.

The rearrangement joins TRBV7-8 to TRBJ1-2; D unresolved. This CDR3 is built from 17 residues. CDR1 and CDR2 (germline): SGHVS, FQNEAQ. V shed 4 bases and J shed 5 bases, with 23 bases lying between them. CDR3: CASSSPRMLGEGYGYTF. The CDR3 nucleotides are TGTGCCAGCAGCTCCCCCCGAATGCTCGGGGAAGGGTATGGCTACACCTTC.

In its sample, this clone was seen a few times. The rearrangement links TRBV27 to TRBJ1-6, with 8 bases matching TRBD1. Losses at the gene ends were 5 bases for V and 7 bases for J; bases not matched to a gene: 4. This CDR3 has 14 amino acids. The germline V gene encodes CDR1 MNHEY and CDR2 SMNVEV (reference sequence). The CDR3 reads CASSLWTGNSPLHF. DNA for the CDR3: TGTGCCAGCAGTCTCTGGACAGGGAATTCACCCCTCCACTTT.

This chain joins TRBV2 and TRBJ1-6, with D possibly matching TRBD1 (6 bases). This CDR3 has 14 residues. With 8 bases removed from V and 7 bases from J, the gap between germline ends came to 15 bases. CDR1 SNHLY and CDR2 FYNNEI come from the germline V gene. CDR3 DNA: TGTGCCAGCTTATACAGGGTACTCAATTCACCCCTCCACTTT. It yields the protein CASLYRVLNSPLHF.

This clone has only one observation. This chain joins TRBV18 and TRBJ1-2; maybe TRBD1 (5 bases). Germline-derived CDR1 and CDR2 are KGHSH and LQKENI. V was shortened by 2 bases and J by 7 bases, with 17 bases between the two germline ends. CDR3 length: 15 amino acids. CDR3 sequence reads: CASSPYGQNQGGYTF. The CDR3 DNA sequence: TGTGCCAGCTCACCATACGGACAAAACCAGGGTGGCTACACCTTC.

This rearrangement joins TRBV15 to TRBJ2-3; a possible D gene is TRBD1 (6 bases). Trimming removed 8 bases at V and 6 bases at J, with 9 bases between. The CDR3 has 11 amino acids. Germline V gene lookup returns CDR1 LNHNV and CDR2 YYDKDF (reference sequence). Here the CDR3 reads CATYRGDTQYF. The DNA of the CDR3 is TGTGCCACCTATAGGGGGGATACGCAGTATTTT.

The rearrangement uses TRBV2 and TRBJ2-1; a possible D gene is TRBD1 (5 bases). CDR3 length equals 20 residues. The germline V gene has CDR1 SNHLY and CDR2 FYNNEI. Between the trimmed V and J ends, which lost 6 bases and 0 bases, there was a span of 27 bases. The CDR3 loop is CASSRDFPSDSRYSYNEQFF. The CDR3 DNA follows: TGTGCCAGCAGCCGAGATTTTCCCTCCGACAGTAGATACTCCTACAATGAGCAGTTCTTC.

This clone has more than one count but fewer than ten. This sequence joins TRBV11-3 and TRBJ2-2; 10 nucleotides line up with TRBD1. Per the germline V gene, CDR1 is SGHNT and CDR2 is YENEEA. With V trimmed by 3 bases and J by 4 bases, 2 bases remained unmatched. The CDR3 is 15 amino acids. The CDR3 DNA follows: TGTGCCAGCAGCTTGAGGGACAGGGGCACCGGGGAGCTGTTTTTT. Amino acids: CASSLRDRGTGELFF.

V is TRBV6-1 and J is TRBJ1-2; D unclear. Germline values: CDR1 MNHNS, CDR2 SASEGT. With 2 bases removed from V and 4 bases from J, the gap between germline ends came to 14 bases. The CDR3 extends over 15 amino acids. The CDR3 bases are TGTGCCAGCAGTGAAAGGAGGACTGGCGGCTATGGCTACACCTTC. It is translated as CASSERRTGGYGYTF.

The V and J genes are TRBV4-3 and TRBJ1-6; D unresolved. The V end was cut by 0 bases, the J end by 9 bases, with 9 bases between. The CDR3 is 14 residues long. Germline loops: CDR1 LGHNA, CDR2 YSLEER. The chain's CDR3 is CASSQDLTTSPLHF. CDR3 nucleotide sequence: TGCGCCAGCAGCCAAGACTTGACAACTTCACCCCTCCACTTT.

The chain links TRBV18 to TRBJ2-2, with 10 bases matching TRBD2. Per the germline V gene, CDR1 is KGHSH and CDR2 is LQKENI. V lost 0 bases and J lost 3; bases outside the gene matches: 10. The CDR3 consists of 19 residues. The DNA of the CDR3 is TGTGCCAGCTCACCACCGAGAACTAGCGGGGAGGTGGACACCGGGGAGCTGTTTTTT. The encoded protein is CASSPPRTSGEVDTGELFF.

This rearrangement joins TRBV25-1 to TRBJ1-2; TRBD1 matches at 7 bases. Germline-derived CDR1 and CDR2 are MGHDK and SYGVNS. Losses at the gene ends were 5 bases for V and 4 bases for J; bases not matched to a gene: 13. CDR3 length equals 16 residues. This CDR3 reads CASSKGQKETLYGYTF. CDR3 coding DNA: TGTGCCAGCAGTAAGGGACAGAAAGAAACTCTCTATGGCTACACCTTC.

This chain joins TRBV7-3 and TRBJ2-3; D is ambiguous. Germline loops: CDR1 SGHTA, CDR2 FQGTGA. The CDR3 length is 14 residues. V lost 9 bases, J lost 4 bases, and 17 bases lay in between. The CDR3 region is CASSRNSHPDTQYF. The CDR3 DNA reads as TGTGCCAGTTCACGGAACAGCCACCCAGATACGCAGTATTTT.

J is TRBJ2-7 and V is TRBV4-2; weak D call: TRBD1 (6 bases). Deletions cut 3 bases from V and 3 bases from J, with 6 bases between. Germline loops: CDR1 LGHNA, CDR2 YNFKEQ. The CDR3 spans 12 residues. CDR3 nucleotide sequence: TGTGCCAGCAGCCAGGGACACTACGAGCAGTACTTC. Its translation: CASSQGHYEQYF.

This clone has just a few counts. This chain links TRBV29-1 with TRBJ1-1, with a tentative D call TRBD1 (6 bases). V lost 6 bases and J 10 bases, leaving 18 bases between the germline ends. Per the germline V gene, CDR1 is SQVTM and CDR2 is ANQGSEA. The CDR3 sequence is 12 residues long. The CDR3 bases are TGCAGCGTAGGACAGTTAAGGGGGGGAGCTTTCTTT. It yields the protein CSVGQLRGGAFF.

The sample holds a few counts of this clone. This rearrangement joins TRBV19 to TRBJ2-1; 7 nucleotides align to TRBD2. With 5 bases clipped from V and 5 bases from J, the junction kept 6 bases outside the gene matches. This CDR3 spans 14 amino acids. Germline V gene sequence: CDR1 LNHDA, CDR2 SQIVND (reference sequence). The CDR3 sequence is CASSYPSGHNEQFF. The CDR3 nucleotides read TGTGCCAGTAGTTACCCTAGCGGACACAATGAGCAGTTCTTC.